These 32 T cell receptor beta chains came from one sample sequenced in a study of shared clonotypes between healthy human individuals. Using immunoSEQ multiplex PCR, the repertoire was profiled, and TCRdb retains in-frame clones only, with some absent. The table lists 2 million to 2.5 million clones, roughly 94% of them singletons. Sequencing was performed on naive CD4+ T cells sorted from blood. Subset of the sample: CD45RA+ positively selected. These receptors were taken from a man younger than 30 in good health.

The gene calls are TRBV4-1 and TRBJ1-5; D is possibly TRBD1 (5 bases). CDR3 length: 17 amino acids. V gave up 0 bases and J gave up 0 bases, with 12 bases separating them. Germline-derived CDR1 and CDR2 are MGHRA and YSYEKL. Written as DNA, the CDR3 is TGCGCCAGCAGCCAAGATTATGGGGGATTTAGCAATCAGCCCCAGCATTTT. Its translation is CASSQDYGGFSNQPQHF.

Written as DNA, the CDR3 is TGTGCCAGCAGCTTAGCGTTAGTAGTTTCGAATGAGCAGTTCTTC. Translating it yields CASSLALVVSNEQFF. The V and J genes are TRBV7-9 and TRBJ2-1; D gene ambiguous. V lost 0 bases to trimming and J lost 7 bases, with 13 bases between them. The CDR3 contains 15 residues. Germline V gives CDR1 SEHNR, CDR2 FQNEAQ (reference sequence).

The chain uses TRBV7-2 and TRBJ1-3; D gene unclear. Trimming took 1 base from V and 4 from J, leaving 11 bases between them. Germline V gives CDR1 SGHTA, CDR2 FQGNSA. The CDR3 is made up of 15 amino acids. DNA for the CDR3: TGTGCCAGCAGCTTAGGGCTAGGCCCCGGAAACACCATATATTTT. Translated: CASSLGLGPGNTIYF.

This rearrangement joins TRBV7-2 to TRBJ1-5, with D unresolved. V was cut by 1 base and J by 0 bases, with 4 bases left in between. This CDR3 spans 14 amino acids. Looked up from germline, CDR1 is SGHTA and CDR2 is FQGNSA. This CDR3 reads CASSLVISNQPQHF. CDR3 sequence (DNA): TGTGCCAGCAGCTTAGTGATTAGCAATCAGCCCCAGCATTTT.

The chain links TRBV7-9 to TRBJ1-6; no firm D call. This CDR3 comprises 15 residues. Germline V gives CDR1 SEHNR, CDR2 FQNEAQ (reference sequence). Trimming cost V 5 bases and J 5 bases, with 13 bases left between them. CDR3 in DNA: TGTGCCAGCAGCCTCCTAGGTACGGATAATTCACCCCTCCACTTT. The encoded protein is CASSLLGTDNSPLHF.

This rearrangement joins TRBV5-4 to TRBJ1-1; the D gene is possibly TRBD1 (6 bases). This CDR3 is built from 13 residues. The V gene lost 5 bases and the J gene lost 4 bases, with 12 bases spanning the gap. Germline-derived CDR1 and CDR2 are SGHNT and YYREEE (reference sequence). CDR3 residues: CASRKQGFTEAFF. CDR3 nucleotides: TGTGCCAGCAGAAAACAGGGCTTCACTGAAGCTTTCTTT.

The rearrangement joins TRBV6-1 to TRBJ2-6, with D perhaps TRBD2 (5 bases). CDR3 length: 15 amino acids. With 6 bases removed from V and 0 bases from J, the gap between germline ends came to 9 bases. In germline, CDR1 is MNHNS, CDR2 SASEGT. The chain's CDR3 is CASRAAGSGANVLTF. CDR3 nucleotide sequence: TGTGCCAGCAGAGCGGCAGGCTCTGGGGCCAACGTCCTGACTTTC.

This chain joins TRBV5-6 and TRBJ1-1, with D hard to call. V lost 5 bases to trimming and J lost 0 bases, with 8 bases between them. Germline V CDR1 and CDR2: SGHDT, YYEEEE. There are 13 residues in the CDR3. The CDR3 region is CASSSTLNTEAFF. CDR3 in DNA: TGTGCCAGCAGTTCCACCCTGAACACTGAAGCTTTCTTT.

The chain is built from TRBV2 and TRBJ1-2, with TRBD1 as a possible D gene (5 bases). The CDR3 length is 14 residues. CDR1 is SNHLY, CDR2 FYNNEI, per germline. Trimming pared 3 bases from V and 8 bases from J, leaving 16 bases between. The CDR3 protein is CASSDGALAAGYTF. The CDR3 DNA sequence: TGTGCCAGCAGTGATGGGGCACTTGCGGCGGGCTACACCTTC.

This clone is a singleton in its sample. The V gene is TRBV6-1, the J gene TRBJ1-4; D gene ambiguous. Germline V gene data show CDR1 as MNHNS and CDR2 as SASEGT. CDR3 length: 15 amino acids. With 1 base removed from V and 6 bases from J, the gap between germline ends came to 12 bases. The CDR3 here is CASSEGEVNYEKLFF. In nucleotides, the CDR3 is TGTGCCAGCAGTGAAGGGGAAGTAAACTATGAAAAACTGTTTTTT.

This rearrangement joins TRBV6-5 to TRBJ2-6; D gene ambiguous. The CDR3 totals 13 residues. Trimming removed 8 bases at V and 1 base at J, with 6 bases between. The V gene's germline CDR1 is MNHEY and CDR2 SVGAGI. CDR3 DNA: TGTGCCAGCGGTACATCTGGGGCCAACGTCCTGACTTTC. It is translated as CASGTSGANVLTF.

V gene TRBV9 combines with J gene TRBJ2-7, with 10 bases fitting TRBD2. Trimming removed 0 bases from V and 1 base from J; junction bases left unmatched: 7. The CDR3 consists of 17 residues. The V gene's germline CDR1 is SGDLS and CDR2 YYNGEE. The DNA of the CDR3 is TGTGCCAGCAGCGTAGAGGGAAGGGGACTAGCGTCCTACGAGCAGTACTTC. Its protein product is CASSVEGRGLASYEQYF.

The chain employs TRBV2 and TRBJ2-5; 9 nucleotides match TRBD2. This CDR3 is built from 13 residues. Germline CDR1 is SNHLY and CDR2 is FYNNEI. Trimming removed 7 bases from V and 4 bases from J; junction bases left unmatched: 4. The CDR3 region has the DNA TGTGCCAGCACCCAGGGACTAGCAGAGACCCAGTACTTC. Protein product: CASTQGLAETQYF.

The CDR3: CASTFSDYGYTF. The CDR3 bases are TGTGCCAGCACCTTTTCGGACTATGGCTACACCTTC. The V call is TRBV5-4, the J call TRBJ1-2; D unclear. This CDR3 spans 12 amino acids. Trimming pared 6 bases from V and 3 bases from J, leaving 9 bases between. Germline V gene lookup returns CDR1 SGHNT and CDR2 YYREEE (reference sequence).

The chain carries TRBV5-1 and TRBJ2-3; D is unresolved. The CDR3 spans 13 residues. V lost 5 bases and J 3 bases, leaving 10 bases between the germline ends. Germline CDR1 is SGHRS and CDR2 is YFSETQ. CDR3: CASRESETDTQYF. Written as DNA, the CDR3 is TGCGCCAGCAGGGAGTCGGAGACAGATACGCAGTATTTT.

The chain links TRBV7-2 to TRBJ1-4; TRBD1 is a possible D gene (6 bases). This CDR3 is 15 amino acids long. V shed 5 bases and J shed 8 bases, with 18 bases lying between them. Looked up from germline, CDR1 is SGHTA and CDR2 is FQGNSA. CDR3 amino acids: CASSPRDTRLEKLFF. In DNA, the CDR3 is TGTGCCAGCAGCCCAAGGGACACCCGTCTAGAAAAACTGTTTTTT.

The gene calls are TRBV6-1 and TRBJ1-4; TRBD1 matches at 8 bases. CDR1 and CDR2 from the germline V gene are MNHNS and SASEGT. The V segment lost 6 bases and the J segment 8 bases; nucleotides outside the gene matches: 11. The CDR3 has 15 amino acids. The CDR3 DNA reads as TGTGCCAGCAGGGTCGAGACAGGGGTGGAAGAAAAACTGTTTTTT. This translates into CASRVETGVEEKLFF.

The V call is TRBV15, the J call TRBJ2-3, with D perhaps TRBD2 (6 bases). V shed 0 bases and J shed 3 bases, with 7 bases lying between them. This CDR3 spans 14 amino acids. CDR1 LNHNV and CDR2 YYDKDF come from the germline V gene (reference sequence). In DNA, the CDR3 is TGTGCCACCAGCAGAGAAGGGAGGACAGATACGCAGTATTTT. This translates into CATSREGRTDTQYF. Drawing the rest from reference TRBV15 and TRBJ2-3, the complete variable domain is DAMVIQNPRYQVTQFGKPVTLSCSQTLNHNVMYWYQQKSSQAPKLLFHYYDKDFNNEADTPDNFQSRRPNTSFCFLDIRSPGLGDTAMYLCATSREGRTDTQYFGPGTRLTVL.

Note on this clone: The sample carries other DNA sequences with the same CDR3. The CDR3 sequence: CASRTGSNQPQHF. The CDR3 region has the DNA TGTGCCAGCAGGACAGGGAGCAATCAGCCCCAGCATTTT. J is TRBJ1-5 and V is TRBV6-1; TRBD1 matches 7 bases. The junction had 0 bases not matched to a gene; V was cut back by 6 bases and J by 1 base. The CDR3 sequence is 13 residues long. Germline CDR1 MNHNS, CDR2 SASEGT.

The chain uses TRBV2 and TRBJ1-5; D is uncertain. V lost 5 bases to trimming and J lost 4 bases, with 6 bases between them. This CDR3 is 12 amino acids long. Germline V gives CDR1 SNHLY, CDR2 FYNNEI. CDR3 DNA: TGTGCCAGCAGTCCTCCTAATCAGCCCCAGCATTTT. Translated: CASSPPNQPQHF.

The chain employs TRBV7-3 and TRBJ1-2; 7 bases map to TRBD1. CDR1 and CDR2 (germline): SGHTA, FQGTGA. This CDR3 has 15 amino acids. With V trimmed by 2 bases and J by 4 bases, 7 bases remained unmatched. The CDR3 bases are TGTGCCAGCAGCTTACAACCGGGACAGAGCTATGGCTACACCTTC. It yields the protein CASSLQPGQSYGYTF.

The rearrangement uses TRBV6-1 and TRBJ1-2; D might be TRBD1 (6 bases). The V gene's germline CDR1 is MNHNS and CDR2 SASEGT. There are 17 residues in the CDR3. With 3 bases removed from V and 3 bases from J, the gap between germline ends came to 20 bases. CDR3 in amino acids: CASSESRGANGDYGYTF. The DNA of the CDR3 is TGTGCCAGCAGTGAGTCTCGGGGGGCCAATGGGGACTATGGCTACACCTTC.

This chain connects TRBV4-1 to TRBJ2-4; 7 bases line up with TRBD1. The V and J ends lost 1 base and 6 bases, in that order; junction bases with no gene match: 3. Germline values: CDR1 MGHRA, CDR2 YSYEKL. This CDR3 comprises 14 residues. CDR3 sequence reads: CASSQVGGPNIQYF. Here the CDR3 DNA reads TGCGCCAGCAGCCAAGTAGGGGGCCCAAACATTCAGTACTTC.

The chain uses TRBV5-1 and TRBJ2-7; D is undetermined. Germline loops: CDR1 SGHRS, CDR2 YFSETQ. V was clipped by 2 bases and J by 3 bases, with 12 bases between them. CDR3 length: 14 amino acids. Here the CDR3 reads CASSFDPNGYEQYF. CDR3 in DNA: TGCGCCAGCAGCTTCGACCCAAACGGCTACGAGCAGTACTTC.

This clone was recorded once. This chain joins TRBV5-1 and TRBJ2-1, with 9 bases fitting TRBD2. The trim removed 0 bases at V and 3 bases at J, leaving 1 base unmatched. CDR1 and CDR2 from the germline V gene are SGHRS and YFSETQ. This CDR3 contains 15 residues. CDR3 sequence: CASSLGGRDYNEQFF. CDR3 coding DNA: TGCGCCAGCAGCTTGGGCGGGAGGGACTACAATGAGCAGTTCTTC.

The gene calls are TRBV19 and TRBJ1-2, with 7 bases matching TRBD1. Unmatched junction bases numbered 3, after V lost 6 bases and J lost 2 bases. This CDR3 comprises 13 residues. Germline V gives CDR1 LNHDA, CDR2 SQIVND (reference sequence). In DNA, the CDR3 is TGTGCCAGTAGGACGGGACAGAACTATGGCTACACCTTC. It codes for CASRTGQNYGYTF.

The CDR3: CASSLSAPMTGGETQYF. The CDR3, as DNA: TGTGCCAGCAGTTTATCCGCCCCTATGACAGGGGGGGAGACCCAGTACTTC. The chain combines TRBV27 with TRBJ2-5, with TRBD1 identical over 9 bases. Germline values: CDR1 MNHEY, CDR2 SMNVEV (reference sequence). Germline trimming cut 0 bases from V and 5 bases from J; bases unmatched to any gene: 10. The CDR3 runs 17 residues.

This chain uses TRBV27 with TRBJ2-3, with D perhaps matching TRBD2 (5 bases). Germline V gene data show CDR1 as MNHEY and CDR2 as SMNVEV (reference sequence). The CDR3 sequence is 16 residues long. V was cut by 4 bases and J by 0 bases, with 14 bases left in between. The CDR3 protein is CASSSHPAASTDTQYF. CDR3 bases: TGTGCCAGCAGTTCGCATCCAGCGGCGAGCACAGATACGCAGTATTTT.

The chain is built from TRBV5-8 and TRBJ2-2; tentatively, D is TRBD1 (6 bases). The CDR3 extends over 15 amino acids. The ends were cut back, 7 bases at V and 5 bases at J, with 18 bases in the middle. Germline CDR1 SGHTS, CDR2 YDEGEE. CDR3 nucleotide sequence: TGTGCCAGCTCACGAAACAGGGATAGGACCGGGGAGCTGTTTTTT. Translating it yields CASSRNRDRTGELFF.

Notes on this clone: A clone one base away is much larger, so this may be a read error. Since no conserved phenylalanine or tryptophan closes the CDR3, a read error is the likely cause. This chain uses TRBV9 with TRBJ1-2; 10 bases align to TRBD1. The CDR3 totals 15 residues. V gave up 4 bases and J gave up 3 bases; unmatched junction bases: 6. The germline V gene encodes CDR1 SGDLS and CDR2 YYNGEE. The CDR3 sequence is CASSSRTGGDYGYTL. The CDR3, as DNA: TGTGCCAGCAGCTCTCGGACAGGGGGAGACTATGGCTACACCCTC.

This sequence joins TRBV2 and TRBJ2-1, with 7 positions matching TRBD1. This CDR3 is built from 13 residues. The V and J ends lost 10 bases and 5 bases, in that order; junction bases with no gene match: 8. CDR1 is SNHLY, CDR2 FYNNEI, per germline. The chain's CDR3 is CATKDRNNNEQFF. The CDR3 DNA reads TGTGCCACCAAGGACAGGAACAACAATGAGCAGTTCTTC.

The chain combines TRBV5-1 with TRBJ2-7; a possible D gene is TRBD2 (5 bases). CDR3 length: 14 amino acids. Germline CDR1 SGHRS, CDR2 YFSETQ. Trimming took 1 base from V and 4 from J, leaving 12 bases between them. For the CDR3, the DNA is TGCGCCAGCAGCTTGTCCGGGAATTCGTACGAGCAGTACTTC. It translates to CASSLSGNSYEQYF.